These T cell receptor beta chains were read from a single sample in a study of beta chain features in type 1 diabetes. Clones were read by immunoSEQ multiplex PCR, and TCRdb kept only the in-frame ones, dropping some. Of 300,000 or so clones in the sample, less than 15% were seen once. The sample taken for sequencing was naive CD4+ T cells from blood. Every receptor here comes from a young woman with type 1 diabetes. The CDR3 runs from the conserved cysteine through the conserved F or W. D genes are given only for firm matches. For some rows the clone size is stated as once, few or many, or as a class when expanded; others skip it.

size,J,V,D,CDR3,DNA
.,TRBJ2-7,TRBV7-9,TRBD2,CASSFRGRLQAGEQYF,TGTGCCAGCAGCTTTCGCGGGAGATTGCAGGCTGGGGAGCAGTACTTC
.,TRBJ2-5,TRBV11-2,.,CASSLGPGETQYF,TGTGCCAGCAGCTTAGGGCCGGGGGAGACCCAGTACTTC
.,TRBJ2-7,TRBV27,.,CASSPTYGAYEQYF,TGTGCCAGCAGCCCAACGTATGGGGCTTACGAGCAGTACTTC
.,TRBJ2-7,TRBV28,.,CASSFPPISYEQYF,TGTGCCAGCAGTTTTCCCCCCATCAGCTACGAGCAGTACTTC
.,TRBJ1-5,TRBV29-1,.,CSVASETGPNQPQHF,TGCAGCGTTGCATCGGAGACAGGACCCAATCAGCCCCAGCATTTT
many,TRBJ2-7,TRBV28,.,CASSQTGYEQYF,TGTGCCAGCAGCCAAACGGGTTACGAGCAGTACTTC
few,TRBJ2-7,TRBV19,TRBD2,CASRDLGTSGRTPYEQYF,TGTGCCAGTAGGGACCTTGGGACTAGCGGGAGGACTCCCTACGAGCAGTACTTC
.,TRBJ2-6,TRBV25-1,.,CASSELVLIGSGANVLTF,TGTGCCAGCAGTGAACTTGTATTAATCGGCTCTGGGGCCAACGTCCTGACTTTC
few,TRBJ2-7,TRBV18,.,CASSPSREVNEQYF,TGTGCCAGCTCACCATCTCGGGAAGTAAACGAGCAGTACTTC
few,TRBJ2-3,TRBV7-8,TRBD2,CASSLALTSATDTQYF,TGTGCCAGCAGCTTAGCTCTGACTAGCGCCACAGATACGCAGTATTTT
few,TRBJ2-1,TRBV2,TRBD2,CASSELLAGGHNEQFF,TGTGCCAGCAGTGAACTGCTAGCGGGAGGCCACAATGAGCAGTTCTTC
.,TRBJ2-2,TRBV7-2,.,CASSLDGRGTAGELFF,TGTGCCAGCAGCTTAGACGGGAGAGGTACAGCCGGGGAGCTGTTTTTT
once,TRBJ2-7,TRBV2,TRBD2,CASSPPFGGRALIYEQYF,TGTGCCAGCAGTCCCCCTTTTGGCGGGAGGGCCTTAATTTACGAGCAGTACTTC
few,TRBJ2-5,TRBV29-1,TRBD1,CSVEPHQGARYQETQYF,TGCAGCGTTGAACCCCATCAGGGGGCGCGGTACCAAGAGACCCAGTACTTC
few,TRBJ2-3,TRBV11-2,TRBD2,CASSPRTSASDTQYF,TGTGCCAGCAGCCCGAGGACTAGCGCTTCCGATACGCAGTATTTT
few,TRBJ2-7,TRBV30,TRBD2,CAWRGVAGEFEQYF,TGTGCCTGGAGGGGTGTAGCGGGAGAATTCGAGCAGTACTTC
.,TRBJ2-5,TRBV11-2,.,CASSLPSSVETQYF,TGTGCCAGCAGCTTACCTAGTTCCGTAGAGACCCAGTACTTC
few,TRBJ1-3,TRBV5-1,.,CASSLALRGSGNTIYF,TGCGCCAGCAGCTTGGCTCTACGTGGCTCTGGAAACACCATATATTTT
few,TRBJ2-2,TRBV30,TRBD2,CAWARLAGGTGELFF,TGTGCCTGGGCGAGACTAGCGGGAGGCACCGGGGAGCTGTTTTTT
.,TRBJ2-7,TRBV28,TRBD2,CASSSPLAGTHYEQYF,TGTGCCAGCAGTTCGCCCTTAGCGGGGACCCATTACGAGCAGTACTTC
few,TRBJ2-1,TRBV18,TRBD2,CASSPGREQGQFF,TGTGCCAGCTCACCGGGGCGGGAGCAGGGGCAGTTCTTC
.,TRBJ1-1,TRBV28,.,CASSSPAGGTEAFF,TGTGCCAGCAGTTCGCCAGCGGGGGGGACTGAAGCTTTCTTT
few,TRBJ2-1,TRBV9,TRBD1,CASSLRTGRGGTYNEQFF,TGTGCCAGCAGCCTACGGACAGGGCGAGGCGGAACCTACAATGAGCAGTTCTTC
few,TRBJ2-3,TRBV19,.,CASIAGRRSTDTQYF,TGTGCCAGTATCGCAGGGAGGAGGAGCACAGATACGCAGTATTTT
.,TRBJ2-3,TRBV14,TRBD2,CASSQDWLAGVTDTQYF,TGTGCCAGCAGCCAAGATTGGCTAGCGGGAGTCACAGATACGCAGTATTTT
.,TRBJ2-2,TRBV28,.,CASRGGRGGELFF,TGTGCCAGCAGAGGAGGTAGAGGCGGGGAGCTGTTTTTT
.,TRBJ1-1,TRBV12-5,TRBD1,CASGLSSGGYITEAFF,TGTGCTAGTGGTTTGTCGTCAGGGGGATACATCACTGAAGCTTTCTTT
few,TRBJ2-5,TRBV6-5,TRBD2,CASRTGASSGETQYF,TGTGCCAGCAGAACCGGGGCGTCTAGCGGGGAGACCCAGTACTTC
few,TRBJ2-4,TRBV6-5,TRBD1,CASSWTGGKNIQYF,TGTGCCAGCAGTTGGACAGGGGGCAAAAACATTCAGTACTTC
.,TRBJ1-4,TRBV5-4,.,CASSLGPWNEKLFF,TGTGCCAGCAGCTTGGGGCCTTGGAATGAAAAACTGTTTTTT
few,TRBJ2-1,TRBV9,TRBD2,CASSARDPSGRIYNEQFF,TGTGCCAGCAGCGCTCGAGATCCTAGCGGGAGGATCTACAATGAGCAGTTCTTC
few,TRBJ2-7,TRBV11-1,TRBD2,CASSLLAGPYEQYF,TGTGCCAGCAGCTTGCTAGCGGGACCCTACGAGCAGTACTTC
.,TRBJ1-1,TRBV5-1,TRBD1,CASSGTGEQTEAFF,TGCGCCAGCAGCGGGACAGGGGAGCAGACTGAAGCTTTCTTT
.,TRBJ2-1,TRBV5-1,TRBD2,CASSLVSLAGGSNEQFF,TGCGCCAGCAGCTTGGTTTCTCTAGCGGGAGGATCCAATGAGCAGTTCTTC
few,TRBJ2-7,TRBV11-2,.,CASSQSASYEQYF,TGTGCCAGCAGTCAGAGCGCCTCCTACGAGCAGTACTTC
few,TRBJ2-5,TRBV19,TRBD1,CASSMGQVYQETQYF,TGTGCCAGTAGTATGGGACAGGTTTACCAAGAGACCCAGTACTTC
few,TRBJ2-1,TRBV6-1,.,CASSDGSGAYNEQFF,TGTGCCAGCAGTGACGGGTCCGGCGCATACAATGAGCAGTTCTTC
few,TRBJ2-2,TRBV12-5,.,CASGDYRVGSGELFF,TGTGCTAGTGGGGATTACAGGGTTGGCTCGGGGGAGCTGTTTTTT
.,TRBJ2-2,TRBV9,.,CASSVDSNTGELFF,TGTGCCAGCAGCGTAGACAGCAACACCGGGGAGCTGTTTTTT
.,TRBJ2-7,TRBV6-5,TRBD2,CASSYSRSGRYEQYF,TGTGCCAGCAGTTACTCGAGAAGCGGGAGGTACGAGCAGTACTTC